Presented here are 2 T cell receptor beta chains from one specimen sequenced in a study of blood T cells in healthy people across ages. PCR was performed a second time for roughly 6 to 12 cycles using a sample-barcoded 5' primer and a J-beta primer mix. TCRdb processed the 5' RACE reads anew with MiXCR; each CDR3 protein has one entry. The sample yields approximately 790,000 distinct CDR3 sequences, approximately 65% seen once. The sample was blood. These receptors were taken from a man aged 30-40 years in good health.

The V gene is TRBV12-3 or TRBV12-4, the J gene TRBJ1-2, with 7 bases fitting TRBD1. This CDR3 region has 13 residues. V was clipped by 3 bases and J by 4 bases; unmatched bases: 2. CDR3 loop: CASSFGTVYGYTF. The DNA for the CDR3 is TGTGCCAGCAGTTTCGGGACAGTCTATGGCTACACCTTC.

This sequence joins TRBV7-9 and TRBJ2-7; D gene unclear. This CDR3 region has 12 residues. CDR1 is SEHNR and CDR2 is FQNEAQ in the germline V gene (reference sequence). V dropped 4 bases and J dropped 3 bases, with 7 bases sitting between them. The CDR3 DNA reads as TGTGCCAGCAGCTCCTTGGTCTACGAGCAGTACTTC. The encoded protein is CASSSLVYEQYF.